This T cell receptor beta chain is from a study of blood T cell repertoires in COVID-19. V lost 1 base, J lost 0 bases, and 6 bases stayed unmatched. The germline V gene has CDR1 LGHNA and CDR2 YNFKEQ. The CDR3 totals 17 residues. Repertoires were generated with immunoSEQ multiplex PCR, while TCRdb's copy carries only in-frame clones and drops some. The profile shows 50,000 to 80,000 clones, roughly 86% of them singletons. Sequences were obtained from peripheral blood. This chain connects TRBV4-2 to TRBJ2-4, with 7 bases matching TRBD1. The TCR was taken from a man in his fifties or sixties with acute or convalescent COVID-19. CDR3 bases: TGTGCCAGCAGCCAAGTGAGTTCAGGGGGAGCCAAAAACATTCAGTACTTC. It codes for CASSQVSSGGAKNIQYF.